Below, 20 T cell receptor beta chains from the same sample are listed, as sequenced in a study of shared clonotypes between healthy human individuals. Positively selected for CCR7, the CD45RO-negative cells used as naive CD8 cells excluded terminally differentiated effector memory CD45RA+ cells. Using immunoSEQ multiplex PCR, the repertoire was profiled, and TCRdb retains in-frame clones only, with some absent. The sample yields approximately 1.9 million clones, about 93% seen once. The sample consisted of naive CD8+ T cells from PBMCs. The receptors derive from a man aged 18 to 29 in good health. Some clones in this sample may be carry-over from other donors' samples.

The chain recombines TRBV28 with TRBJ1-1; the match to TRBD1 covers 9 bases. The CDR3 has 17 amino acids. V shed 2 bases, J shed 1 base, and the junction held 8 bases outside the gene matches. The germline V gene encodes CDR1 MDHEN and CDR2 SYDVKM. The CDR3 nucleotides are TGTGCCAGCAGTTTACCCACAGGGGGCGAAGCGAACACTGAAGCTTTCTTT. This codes for CASSLPTGGEANTEAFF.

The chain couples TRBV5-5 to TRBJ1-1; D might be TRBD1 (5 bases). The ends were cut back, 3 bases at V and 5 bases at J, with 14 bases in the middle. From germline, CDR1 is SGHKS and CDR2 YYEKEE (reference sequence). This CDR3 comprises 14 residues. The CDR3: CASSYGTLATEAFF. The CDR3 DNA follows: TGTGCCAGCAGCTATGGGACGCTTGCTACTGAAGCTTTCTTT.

V gene TRBV7-7 combines with J gene TRBJ1-5; D is ambiguous. CDR1 and CDR2 (germline): SSHAT, FNYEAQ (reference sequence). This CDR3 region has 13 residues. V dropped 1 base and J dropped 8 bases, with 9 bases sitting between them. CDR3 coding DNA: TGTGCCAGCAGCTTAGGCCCGAGGGAGCCCCAGCATTTT. This codes for CASSLGPREPQHF.

This chain links TRBV7-6 with TRBJ1-4, with D possibly matching TRBD1 (5 bases). This CDR3 region has 16 residues. Germline CDR1 SGHVS, CDR2 FNYEAQ. V shed 3 bases and J shed 2 bases, with 13 bases lying between them. In DNA, the CDR3 is TGTGCCAGCAGCTTGTACCCGGGACGGACTAATGAAAAACTGTTTTTT. Encoded protein: CASSLYPGRTNEKLFF.

The chain joins TRBV15 to TRBJ2-7; D remains unclear. Germline V gene sequence: CDR1 LNHNV, CDR2 YYDKDF (reference sequence). Trimming took 1 base from V and 5 from J, leaving 12 bases between them. The CDR3 totals 14 residues. CDR3 sequence reads: CATSRGLSWDEQYF. The CDR3 DNA sequence: TGTGCCACCAGCAGAGGGCTCAGCTGGGACGAGCAGTACTTC.

V is TRBV29-1 and J is TRBJ2-4, with 8 bases matching TRBD2. Per the germline V gene, CDR1 is SQVTM and CDR2 is ANQGSEA. There are 14 residues in the CDR3. The V segment lost 6 bases and the J segment 4 bases; nucleotides outside the gene matches: 8. This chain's CDR3 is CSVRVPSGKNIQYF. DNA of the CDR3: TGCAGCGTGCGGGTCCCTAGCGGGAAAAACATTCAGTACTTC.

A note on this clone: Other nucleotide sequences from this sample produce the same CDR3. In DNA form, the CDR3 reads TGTGCCAGCAGTCTGACGAACACTGAAGCTTTCTTT. Translation gives CASSLTNTEAFF. The J gene is TRBJ1-1, the V gene TRBV28; D gene uncertain. Germline CDR1 is MDHEN and CDR2 is SYDVKM. The V and J ends lost 5 bases and 1 base respectively, with 5 bases between them. The CDR3 sequence is 12 residues long. Using reference TRBV28 and TRBJ1-1 for the parts outside the CDR3, the full variable domain is DVKVTQSSRYLVKRTGEKVFLECVQDMDHENMFWYRQDPGLGLRLIYFSYDVKMKEKGDIPEGYSVSREKKERFSLILESASTNQTSMYLCASSLTNTEAFFGQGTRLTVV.

The chain couples TRBV7-8 to TRBJ2-5; D possibly corresponds to TRBD1 (5 bases). V dropped 1 base and J dropped 2 bases, with 11 bases sitting between them. The CDR3 is 15 residues long. The V gene's germline CDR1 is SGHVS and CDR2 FQNEAQ. CDR3 DNA sequence: TGTGCCAGCAGCTTAGACGATAGGACACAAGAGACCCAGTACTTC. This gives the protein CASSLDDRTQETQYF.

The chain employs TRBV7-9 and TRBJ2-1, with 11 bases matching TRBD2. The germline CDR1 and CDR2 sequences are SEHNR and FQNEAQ (reference sequence). Trimming took 3 bases from V and 12 from J; bases not matched to a gene: 16. The CDR3 contains 17 residues. The CDR3 DNA reads TGTGCCAGCAGCTTCCCTACTACTAGCGGGAGCTTCGGAGTGCAGTTCTTC. It codes for CASSFPTTSGSFGVQFF.

The V gene is TRBV27, the J gene TRBJ2-7; no firm D call. Germline-derived CDR1 and CDR2 are MNHEY and SMNVEV (reference sequence). This CDR3 spans 12 amino acids. The V gene lost 10 bases and the J gene lost 0 bases, with 10 bases spanning the gap. CDR3 sequence reads: CATSANSYEQYF. The CDR3 DNA reads as TGTGCCACCTCAGCCAACTCCTACGAGCAGTACTTC.

The chain employs TRBV30 and TRBJ2-1; D tentatively fits TRBD1 or TRBD2 (5 bases each). The germline CDR1 and CDR2 sequences are GTSNPN and SVGIG (reference sequence). The CDR3 sequence is 12 residues long. V was shortened by 0 bases and J by 8 bases, with 8 bases between the two germline ends. Here the CDR3 reads CAWSVVGDEQFF. In nucleotides, the CDR3 is TGTGCCTGGAGTGTAGTGGGGGATGAGCAGTTCTTC.

The chain carries TRBV27 and TRBJ2-5, with TRBD1 identical over 11 bases. CDR3 length: 13 residues. Trimming at V came to 5 bases and at J to 5 bases, leaving 1 base not matched to a gene. Germline V gene sequence: CDR1 MNHEY, CDR2 SMNVEV (reference sequence). CDR3 protein: CASSRDRGETQYF. Written as DNA, the CDR3 is TGTGCCAGCAGTCGGGACAGGGGGGAGACCCAGTACTTC.

The rearrangement links TRBV9 to TRBJ2-4; D gene unclear. CDR1 and CDR2 from the germline V gene are SGDLS and YYNGEE. Trimming removed 0 bases at V and 0 bases at J, with 4 bases between. CDR3 size: 14 residues. For the CDR3, the DNA is TGTGCCAGCAGCGTAGACCTAGCCAAAAACATTCAGTACTTC. As protein: CASSVDLAKNIQYF.

Of note for this clone: Other DNA sequences from this sample encode an identical CDR3 as well. V usage is TRBV29-1 and J usage is TRBJ2-7; D possibly corresponds to TRBD2 (5 bases). Germline CDR1 is SQVTM and CDR2 is ANQGSEA. Trimming stripped 6 bases from V and 0 bases from J, with 6 bases between. The CDR3 consists of 11 residues. CDR3 region: CSVGSSYEQYF. CDR3 DNA sequence: TGCAGCGTAGGGAGCTCCTACGAGCAGTACTTC.

V gene TRBV5-1 combines with J gene TRBJ2-5; 9 nucleotides line up with TRBD2. The CDR3 consists of 19 residues. The V segment lost 2 bases and the J segment 2 bases; nucleotides outside the gene matches: 16. CDR1 and CDR2 (germline): SGHRS, YFSETQ. The CDR3: CASSLFPNLAGADQETQYF. The DNA for the CDR3 is TGCGCCAGCAGCTTATTTCCCAACTTAGCGGGAGCTGATCAAGAGACCCAGTACTTC. Full variable domain (outside the CDR3, taken from reference TRBV5-1 and TRBJ2-5): KAGVTQTPRYLIKTRGQQVTLSCSPISGHRSVSWYQQTPGQGLQFLFEYFSETQRNKGNFPGRFSGRQFSNSRSEMNVSTLELGDSALYLCASSLFPNLAGADQETQYFGPGTRLLVL.

This clone appeared once. The CDR3 spells CARREQGDGETQYF. The CDR3 DNA sequence: TGTGCCAGGAGGGAACAGGGGGACGGGGAGACCCAGTACTTC. The chain couples TRBV28 to TRBJ2-5; 8 bases map to TRBD1. Trimming removed 9 bases from V and 5 bases from J; junction bases left unmatched: 11. CDR1 MDHEN and CDR2 SYDVKM come from the germline V gene. This CDR3 region has 14 residues.

The chain recombines TRBV11-2 with TRBJ1-5; a weak D match, TRBD1 (5 bases). V lost 0 bases to trimming and J lost 7 bases, with 13 bases between them. The germline V gene has CDR1 SGHAT and CDR2 FQNNGV. The CDR3 loop spans 15 amino acids. For the CDR3, the DNA is TGTGCCAGCAGCTTAGAGGGGCATAGGAACCAGCCCCAGCATTTT. Its translation is CASSLEGHRNQPQHF. Looking up the rest from reference TRBV11-2 and TRBJ1-5 gives the full variable domain: EAGVAQSPRYKIIEKRQSVAFWCNPISGHATLYWYQQILGQGPKLLIQFQNNGVVDDSQLPKDRFSAERLKGVDSTLKIQPAKLEDSAVYLCASSLEGHRNQPQHFGDGTRLSIL.

Of note for this clone: Distinct nucleotide sequences in the sample also encode this CDR3. In DNA form, the CDR3 reads TGTGCCAGCAGCGCGACAGGGACGAACACCGGGGAGCTGTTTTTT. Amino acids: CASSATGTNTGELFF. This chain uses TRBV9 with TRBJ2-2, with 7 positions matching TRBD1. The ends lost 3 bases at V and 0 bases at J; junction bases unmatched: 2. Germline V gene sequence: CDR1 SGDLS, CDR2 YYNGEE. The CDR3 has 15 residues.

The chain links TRBV27 to TRBJ2-3; TRBD1 agrees at 7 bases. Looked up from germline, CDR1 is MNHEY and CDR2 is SMNVEV (reference sequence). The CDR3 runs 15 residues. Trimming cost V 2 bases and J 4 bases; bases outside gene matches: 6. The CDR3 is CASSLGDRLSDTQYF. For the CDR3, the DNA is TGTGCCAGCAGTTTAGGGGACAGACTCTCAGATACGCAGTATTTT.

This sequence joins TRBV5-5 and TRBJ2-1; 12 positions agree with TRBD2. CDR3 length: 14 residues. The ends lost 6 bases at V and 8 bases at J; junction bases unmatched: 6. CDR1 is SGHKS and CDR2 is YYEKEE in the germline V gene (reference sequence). The CDR3 spells CASNLAGGPHEQFF. The DNA of the CDR3 is TGTGCCAGCAACCTAGCGGGAGGGCCGCATGAGCAGTTCTTC.